This T cell receptor (beta chain) originates from a study of T cells expressing NK-cell markers. The overall study: Sequencing covered eight donors, seven HCMV-seropositive and one seronegative.

With regard to this clonotype: Its antigen is unknown.

This CDR3 region has 14 residues. Per germline, CDR1 KGHSY and CDR2 FQNENV. The authors generated TCR beta cDNA through 5'RACE template switching with UMIs. Each CDR3 protein gets one entry in TCRdb, which reprocessed the 5' RACE reads and gives no DNA. The listing contains around 140,000 distinct CDR3 sequences. Study-wide results and caveats: Whether expanded NKG2C+ T cell clones recognized HCMV stayed uncertain.

The TCR comes from a young man in good health. Material for sequencing was blood T cells: a sorted CD56 or NKG2C T cell subset, CD4+ or CD8+ T cells, or bulk PBMC T cells (not recorded which). The V and J genes are TRBV16 and TRBJ1-5. CDR3 region: CASSSHGLYQPQHF.